The 31 T cell receptor beta chains below come from one sample, sequenced in a study of cytotoxic CD8 clonotypes in ibrutinib-treated CLL. Repertoires were generated with immunoSEQ multiplex PCR, while TCRdb's copy carries only in-frame clones and drops some. The sample lists fewer than 400,000 clones, 67% occurring once. The sequencing here drew on PBMCs, taken after 36 months of ibrutinib treatment. Receptors were obtained from a human donor with chronic lymphocytic leukemia.

This clone was seen only a few times. V is TRBV7-9 and J is TRBJ2-7; D not resolved. The V end was cut by 6 bases, the J end by 5 bases, with 8 bases between. The CDR3 extends over 11 amino acids. In germline, CDR1 is SEHNR, CDR2 FQNEAQ (reference sequence). The CDR3 here is CASRRSHEQYF. The CDR3 DNA is TGTGCCAGCAGACGTTCCCACGAGCAGTACTTC.

This clone has a single count. This chain uses TRBV10-2 with TRBJ2-7; 8 bases match TRBD2. Trimming removed 2 bases from V and 5 bases from J; junction bases left unmatched: 5. Germline assignment: CDR1 WSHSY and CDR2 SAAADI. The length of the CDR3 is 14 residues. The CDR3 protein is CASSEISGSNEQYF. The CDR3 nucleotides read TGCGCCAGCAGTGAGATCAGCGGGAGTAACGAGCAGTACTTC.

This clone has just one count. The J gene is TRBJ1-4, the V gene TRBV11-2; maybe TRBD1 (5 bases). The CDR3 is 17 amino acids. The V end lost 6 bases, the J end lost 0 bases, and 17 bases lay between the germline ends. The germline V gene encodes CDR1 SGHAT and CDR2 FQNNGV. The CDR3 DNA reads TGTGCCAGCAGTCCGGGGCGGATCATTGCAACTAATGAAAAACTGTTTTTT. Its translation is CASSPGRIIATNEKLFF.

V gene TRBV7-2 combines with J gene TRBJ2-7, with 9 bases aligning to TRBD1. Germline-derived CDR1 and CDR2 are SGHTA and FQGNSA. J lost 3 bases, V lost 2 bases, and 5 bases had no gene match. The CDR3 loop spans 15 amino acids. The DNA of the CDR3 is TGTGCCAGCAGCTTACTATCGGACAGGGGCTACGAGCAGTACTTC. It specifies CASSLLSDRGYEQYF.

The genes are TRBV5-1 and TRBJ2-1, with TRBD2 as a possible D gene (6 bases). V was clipped by 0 bases and J by 4 bases, with 8 bases between them. The CDR3 sequence is 14 residues long. Germline-derived CDR1 and CDR2 are SGHRS and YFSETQ. CDR3 DNA sequence: TGCGCCAGCAGCTTGGCGGGGGTATACAATGAGCAGTTCTTC. Encoded protein: CASSLAGVYNEQFF.

The rearrangement links TRBV6-5 to TRBJ1-2; 9 positions match TRBD1. Germline CDR1 and CDR2: MNHEY and SVGAGI. J gave up 4 bases and V 6 bases, and 6 bases lay outside the gene matches. This CDR3 is 14 amino acids long. This chain's CDR3 is CASRTGGTGYGYTF. Written as DNA, the CDR3 is TGTGCCAGCAGGACAGGGGGGACAGGCTATGGCTACACCTTC.

The V gene is TRBV29-1, the J gene TRBJ2-7; 7 positions match TRBD1. Trimming at V came to 1 base and at J to 1 base, leaving 4 bases not matched to a gene. The CDR3 covers 14 residues. Germline CDR1 and CDR2: SQVTM and ANQGSEA. The CDR3, as DNA: TGCAGCGTTGAAGGACAGGGACAGTCCTACGAGCAGTACTTC. Translating it yields CSVEGQGQSYEQYF.

The V gene is TRBV4-1, the J gene TRBJ2-2; 10 bases map to TRBD2. The germline gives CDR1 MGHRA, CDR2 YSYEKL. With V trimmed by 0 bases and J by 6 bases, 13 bases remained unmatched. This CDR3 is built from 19 residues. The CDR3 DNA reads as TGCGCCAGCAGCCAAGATCATGCCCAGCGGGGGGGCCGAGCCGGGGAGCTGTTTTTT. It yields the protein CASSQDHAQRGGRAGELFF.

The genes are TRBV4-1 and TRBJ2-3, with 12 bases fitting TRBD2. The CDR3 loop spans 15 amino acids. After removal of 4 bases from V and 5 bases from J, the junction contained 4 bases not matched to a gene. Germline V lookup: CDR1 MGHRA, CDR2 YSYEKL. CDR3 region: CASSPSGGALDTQYF. CDR3 bases: TGCGCCAGCAGCCCTAGCGGGGGGGCGCTAGATACGCAGTATTTT.

The chain links TRBV19 to TRBJ2-7; either TRBD1 or TRBD2 may fit D (6 bases each). The V and J ends lost 3 bases and 7 bases respectively, with 19 bases between them. There are 15 residues in the CDR3. Per the germline V gene, CDR1 is LNHDA and CDR2 is SQIVND (reference sequence). The CDR3, as DNA: TGTGCCAGTAGTATGGCCAACAGGGAGGTGAGGGAGCAGTACTTC. This gives the protein CASSMANREVREQYF. Full variable domain (remainder filled in from reference TRBV19 and TRBJ2-7): DGGITQSPKYLFRKEGQNVTLSCEQNLNHDAMYWYRQDPGQGLRLIYYSQIVNDFQKGDIAEGYSVSREKKESFPLTVTSAQKNPTAFYLCASSMANREVREQYFGPGTRLTVT.

This chain uses TRBV7-9 with TRBJ1-6, with D unresolved. Trimming stripped 0 bases from V and 0 bases from J, with 12 bases between. The V gene's germline CDR1 is SEHNR and CDR2 FQNEAQ (reference sequence). The CDR3 extends over 18 amino acids. The CDR3 DNA reads as TGTGCCAGCAGCTTAGCGCCGACTGCGAGCTCCTATAATTCACCCCTCCACTTT. This sequence encodes CASSLAPTASSYNSPLHF.

CDR3 DNA sequence: TGTGCCAGCCGAAGGGGCTCAGATACGCAGTATTTT. Translation gives CASRRGSDTQYF. J is TRBJ2-3 and V is TRBV9; possibly TRBD1 for D (5 bases). CDR1 SGDLS and CDR2 YYNGEE come from the germline V gene. Deletions cut 7 bases from V and 4 bases from J, with 10 bases between. The CDR3 spans 12 residues. Complete variable domain (other parts from reference TRBV9 and TRBJ2-3): DSGVTQTPKHLITATGQRVTLRCSPRSGDLSVYWYQQSLDQGLQFLIQYYNGEERAKGNILERFSAQQFPDLHSELNLSSLELGDSALYFCASRRGSDTQYFGPGTRLTVL.

The rearrangement uses TRBV23-1 and TRBJ2-7, with 8 bases fitting TRBD1. TRBV23-1 is an ORF, with its function uncertain. Trimming cost V 2 bases and J 3 bases; bases outside gene matches: 6. The CDR3 runs 15 residues. CDR3 sequence (DNA): TGCGCCAGCAGTCAAGTAGGCAGGGGGCACTACGAGCAGTACTTC. As protein: CASSQVGRGHYEQYF.

The chain joins TRBV5-1 to TRBJ2-1; D may match TRBD1 or TRBD2 (6 bases each). The ends were cut back, 1 base at V and 7 bases at J, with 12 bases in the middle. This CDR3 contains 14 residues. CDR1 SGHRS and CDR2 YFSETQ come from the germline V gene. The CDR3 spells CASSLSRGPNEQFF. DNA of the CDR3: TGCGCCAGCAGCTTGTCCCGGGGGCCGAATGAGCAGTTCTTC. Complete variable domain (other parts from reference TRBV5-1 and TRBJ2-1): KAGVTQTPRYLIKTRGQQVTLSCSPISGHRSVSWYQQTPGQGLQFLFEYFSETQRNKGNFPGRFSGRQFSNSRSEMNVSTLELGDSALYLCASSLSRGPNEQFFGPGTRLTVL.

This clone was detected a few times. This chain uses TRBV10-3 with TRBJ2-7; D not resolved. V gave up 4 bases and J gave up 4 bases, with 11 bases separating them. CDR3 size: 13 residues. Germline V gives CDR1 ENHRY, CDR2 SYGVKD. The CDR3 DNA is TGTGCCATCAGTGGTCAGGAGAAGTACGAGCAGTACTTC. Protein: CAISGQEKYEQYF.

For the CDR3, the DNA is TGTGCCAGCAGCGTGAGGGACAATGAGCAGTTCTTC. It codes for CASSVRDNEQFF. V gene TRBV9 combines with J gene TRBJ2-1, with D possibly matching TRBD2 (5 bases). The CDR3 contains 12 residues. Per the germline V gene, CDR1 is SGDLS and CDR2 is YYNGEE. Trimming took off 2 bases at V and 5 bases at J, with 5 bases between the two ends.

This rearrangement joins TRBV6-1 to TRBJ2-1; D is perhaps TRBD2 (5 bases). The V end lost 8 bases, the J end lost 8 bases, and 16 bases lay between the germline ends. This CDR3 has 13 residues. Per the germline V gene, CDR1 is MNHNS and CDR2 is SASEGT. The CDR3 is CASSVALMDEQFF. CDR3 bases: TGTGCCAGCTCAGTAGCGCTTATGGATGAGCAGTTCTTC.

The chain links TRBV28 to TRBJ2-2; 9 bases are a match to TRBD1. Germline loops: CDR1 MDHEN, CDR2 SYDVKM. The CDR3 is 15 residues long. V lost 3 bases, J lost 6 bases, and 5 bases stayed unmatched. The CDR3: CASSLGDRVAGELFF. The DNA of the CDR3 is TGTGCCAGCAGTTTGGGGGACAGGGTGGCCGGGGAGCTGTTTTTT.

This chain uses TRBV7-2 with TRBJ2-5, with 8 bases matching TRBD2. The ends lost 6 bases at V and 5 bases at J; junction bases unmatched: 8. The CDR3 loop spans 14 amino acids. The germline CDR1 and CDR2 sequences are SGHTA and FQGNSA. CDR3 protein: CASRITSGGETQYF. The CDR3 coding sequence is TGTGCCAGCAGAATCACTAGCGGCGGCGAGACCCAGTACTTC.

This sequence joins TRBV27 and TRBJ2-1, with 7 bases lining up with TRBD2. The V and J ends lost 2 bases and 9 bases, in that order; junction bases with no gene match: 7. The CDR3 totals 14 residues. The germline V gene encodes CDR1 MNHEY and CDR2 SMNVEV (reference sequence). The CDR3 loop reads CASSLRRERGEQFF. As DNA, the CDR3 is TGTGCCAGCAGTTTACGGCGGGAGAGGGGTGAGCAGTTCTTC.

CDR3 in DNA: TGTGCCAGCTCCCCAAGTGAAGGAGAGACCCAGTACTTC. The encoded protein is CASSPSEGETQYF. The rearrangement joins TRBV18 to TRBJ2-5, with D unresolved. The germline V gene encodes CDR1 KGHSH and CDR2 LQKENI. The CDR3 is 13 amino acids. Trimming stripped 6 bases from V and 4 bases from J, with 12 bases between. The whole variable domain, filled in from reference TRBV18 and TRBJ2-5, reads NAGVMQNPRHLVRRRGQEARLRCSPMKGHSHVYWYRQLPEEGLKFMVYLQKENIIDESGMPKERFSAEFPKEGPSILRIQQVVRGDSAAYFCASSPSEGETQYFGPGTRLLVL.

The chain recombines TRBV27 with TRBJ2-7; D gene ambiguous. Germline values: CDR1 MNHEY, CDR2 SMNVEV (reference sequence). The CDR3 length is 9 residues. The V end was cut by 7 bases, the J end by 9 bases, with 7 bases between. The CDR3 DNA sequence: TGTGCCAGCACCCTAGGGCAGTACTTC. Amino acids: CASTLGQYF.

J is TRBJ2-7 and V is TRBV29-1; 7 bases line up with TRBD1. The length of the CDR3 is 13 residues. V was clipped by 4 bases and J by 2 bases; unmatched bases: 5. CDR1 and CDR2 from the germline V gene are SQVTM and ANQGSEA. Here the CDR3 reads CSVGRGPAYEQYF. As DNA, the CDR3 is TGCAGCGTTGGTAGGGGGCCGGCCTACGAGCAGTACTTC.

The genes are TRBV9 and TRBJ2-1; 8 positions match TRBD2. CDR3 length: 15 amino acids. Looked up from germline, CDR1 is SGDLS and CDR2 is YYNGEE. With 4 bases clipped from V and 5 bases from J, the junction kept 8 bases outside the gene matches. CDR3 loop: CASSRSGSGDNEQFF. The CDR3 DNA follows: TGTGCCAGCAGCCGAAGCGGGAGCGGGGACAATGAGCAGTTCTTC.

This sequence joins TRBV11-2 and TRBJ2-1, with 13 bases aligning to TRBD2. The CDR3 totals 17 residues. The ends lost 5 bases at V and 2 bases at J; junction bases unmatched: 6. The germline CDR1 and CDR2 sequences are SGHAT and FQNNGV. CDR3 nucleotides: TGTGCCAGCAGCCCTACTAGCGGGGGGGGGACCTACAATGAGCAGTTCTTC. It yields the protein CASSPTSGGGTYNEQFF.

The chain combines TRBV7-6 with TRBJ2-6; D assignment may be TRBD1 or TRBD2 (5 bases each). Trimming cost V 4 bases and J 0 bases, with 13 bases left between them. Germline V CDR1 and CDR2: SGHVS, FNYEAQ. CDR3 size: 17 residues. For the CDR3, the DNA is TGTGCCAGCAGCTACCGGGACCTACACTCTGGGGCCAACGTCCTGACTTTC. It specifies CASSYRDLHSGANVLTF.

The chain recombines TRBV4-1 with TRBJ1-2, with D hard to call. V was shortened by 0 bases and J by 1 base, with 18 bases between the two germline ends. In germline, CDR1 is MGHRA, CDR2 YSYEKL. This CDR3 is built from 18 residues. CDR3 sequence reads: CASSQDRAVAPSNYGYTF. In nucleotides, the CDR3 is TGCGCCAGCAGCCAAGATAGGGCAGTAGCTCCGAGTAACTATGGCTACACCTTC.

The gene calls are TRBV12-5 and TRBJ2-3; D perhaps matches TRBD1 (5 bases). This CDR3 has 13 residues. V gave up 1 base and J gave up 10 bases, with 12 bases separating them. Germline V gene sequence: CDR1 LGHNT, CDR2 FRNRAP. The CDR3 loop is CASGLARGAAQYF. The DNA of the CDR3 is TGTGCTAGTGGTTTGGCCCGTGGGGCGGCGCAGTATTTT. The entire variable domain, with the rest obtained from reference TRBV12-5 and TRBJ2-3, is as follows: DARVTQTPRHKVTEMGQEVTMRCQPILGHNTVFWYRQTMMQGLELLAYFRNRAPLDDSGMPKDRFSAEMPDATLATLKIQPSEPRDSAVYFCASGLARGAAQYFGPGTRLTVL.

The rearrangement joins TRBV29-1 to TRBJ1-1; unclear D gene. From germline, CDR1 is SQVTM and CDR2 ANQGSEA. V was clipped by 3 bases and J by 0 bases, with 11 bases between them. CDR3 size: 14 residues. The CDR3 is CSVEVPSMNTEAFF. The CDR3 DNA is TGCAGCGTTGAGGTTCCCAGCATGAACACTGAAGCTTTCTTT. The variable domain in full, with the rest retrieved from reference TRBV29-1 and TRBJ1-1, is SAVISQKPSRDICQRGTSLTIQCQVDSQVTMMFWYRQQPGQSLTLIATANQGSEATYESGFVIDKFPISRPNLTFSTLTVSNMSPEDSSIYLCSVEVPSMNTEAFFGQGTRLTVV.

The chain employs TRBV6-5 and TRBJ2-1; no definite D call. The CDR3 runs to 15 residues. The V gene's germline CDR1 is MNHEY and CDR2 SVGAGI. V was clipped by 7 bases and J by 0 bases, with 13 bases between them. CDR3 loop: CASTDYASSYNEQFF. The CDR3 DNA follows: TGTGCCAGCACAGATTATGCGAGCTCCTACAATGAGCAGTTCTTC.

This chain connects TRBV5-4 to TRBJ2-7; tentatively, D is TRBD1 or TRBD2 (5 bases each). Between the trimmed V and J ends, which lost 4 bases and 7 bases, there was a span of 18 bases. The CDR3 totals 14 residues. Germline V gene lookup returns CDR1 SGHNT and CDR2 YYREEE (reference sequence). CDR3 coding DNA: TGTGCCAGCAGCCCTCGGGACCGGCAAGGGGAGCAGTACTTC. This encodes CASSPRDRQGEQYF.